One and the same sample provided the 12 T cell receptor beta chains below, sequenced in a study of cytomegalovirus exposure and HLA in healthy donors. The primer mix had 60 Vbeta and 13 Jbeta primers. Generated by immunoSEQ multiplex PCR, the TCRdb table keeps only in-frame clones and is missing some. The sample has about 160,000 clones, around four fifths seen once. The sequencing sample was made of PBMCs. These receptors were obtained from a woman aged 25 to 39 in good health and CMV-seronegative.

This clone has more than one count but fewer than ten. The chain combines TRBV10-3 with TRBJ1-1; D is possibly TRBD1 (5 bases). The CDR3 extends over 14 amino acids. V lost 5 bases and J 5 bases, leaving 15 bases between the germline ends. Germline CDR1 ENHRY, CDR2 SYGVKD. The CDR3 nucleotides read TGTGCCATCAGTAATCCCTCCCAGGGAACTGAAGCTTTCTTT. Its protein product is CAISNPSQGTEAFF.

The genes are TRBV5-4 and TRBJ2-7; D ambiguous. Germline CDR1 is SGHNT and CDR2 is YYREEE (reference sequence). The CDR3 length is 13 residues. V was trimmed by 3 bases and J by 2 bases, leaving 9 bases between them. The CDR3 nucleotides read TGTGCCAGCAGCTCGGCAGGCCCCTACGAGCAGTACTTC. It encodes CASSSAGPYEQYF. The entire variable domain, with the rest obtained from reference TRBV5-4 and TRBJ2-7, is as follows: ETGVTQSPTHLIKTRGQQVTLRCSSQSGHNTVSWYQQALGQGPQFIFQYYREEENGRGNFPPRFSGLQFPNYSSELNVNALELDDSALYLCASSSAGPYEQYFGPGTRLTVT.

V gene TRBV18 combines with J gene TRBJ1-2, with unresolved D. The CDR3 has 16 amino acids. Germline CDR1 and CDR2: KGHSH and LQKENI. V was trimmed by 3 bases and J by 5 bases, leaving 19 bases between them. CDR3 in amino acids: CASSPAVVEARYGYTF. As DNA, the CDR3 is TGTGCCAGCTCACCGGCGGTCGTAGAGGCAAGATATGGCTACACCTTC.

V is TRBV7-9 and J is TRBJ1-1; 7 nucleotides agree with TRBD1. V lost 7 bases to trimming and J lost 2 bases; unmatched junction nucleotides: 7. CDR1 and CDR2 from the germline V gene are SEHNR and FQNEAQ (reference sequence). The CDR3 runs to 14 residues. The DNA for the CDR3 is TGTGCCAGCACCCAGGGGGGACATAACACTGAAGCTTTCTTT. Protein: CASTQGGHNTEAFF. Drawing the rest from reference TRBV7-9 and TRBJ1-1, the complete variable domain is DTGVSQNPRHKITKRGQNVTFRCDPISEHNRLYWYRQTLGQGPEFLTYFQNEAQLEKSRLLSDRFSAERPKGSFSTLEIQRTEQGDSAMYLCASTQGGHNTEAFFGQGTRLTVV.

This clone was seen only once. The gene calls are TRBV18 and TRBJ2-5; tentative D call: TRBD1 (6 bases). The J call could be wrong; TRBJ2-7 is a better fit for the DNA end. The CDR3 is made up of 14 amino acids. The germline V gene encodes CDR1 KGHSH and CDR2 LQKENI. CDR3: CASSPGAIQYEQYF. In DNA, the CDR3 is TGTGCCAGCTCACCGGGGGCAATTCAGTACGAGCAGTACTTC.

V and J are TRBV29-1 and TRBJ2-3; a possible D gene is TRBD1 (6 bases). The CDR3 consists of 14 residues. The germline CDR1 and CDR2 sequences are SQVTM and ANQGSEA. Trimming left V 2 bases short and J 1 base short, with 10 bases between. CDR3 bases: TGCAGCGTTGAAAGTGGGGGCGGCACAGATACGCAGTATTTT. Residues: CSVESGGGTDTQYF.

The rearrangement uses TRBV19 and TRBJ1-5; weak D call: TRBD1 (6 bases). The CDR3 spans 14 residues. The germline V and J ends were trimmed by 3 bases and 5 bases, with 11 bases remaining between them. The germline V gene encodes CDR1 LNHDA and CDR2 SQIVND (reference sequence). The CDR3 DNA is TGTGCCAGTAGTATCTCGGGGGGCTATCAGCCCCAGCATTTT. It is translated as CASSISGGYQPQHF.

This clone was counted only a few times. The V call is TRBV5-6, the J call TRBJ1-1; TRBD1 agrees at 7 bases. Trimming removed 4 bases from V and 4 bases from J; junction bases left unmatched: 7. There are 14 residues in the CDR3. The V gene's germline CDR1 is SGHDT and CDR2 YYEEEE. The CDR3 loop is CASSLPGGPTEAFF. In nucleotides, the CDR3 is TGTGCCAGCAGCCTCCCAGGGGGGCCCACTGAAGCTTTCTTT.

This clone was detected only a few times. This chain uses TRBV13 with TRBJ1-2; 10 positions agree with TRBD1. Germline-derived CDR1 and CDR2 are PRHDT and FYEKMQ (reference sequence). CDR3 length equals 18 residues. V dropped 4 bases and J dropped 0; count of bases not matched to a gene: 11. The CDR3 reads CASSSYRDRGSTNYGYTF. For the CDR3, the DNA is TGTGCCAGCAGCTCCTACCGGGACAGGGGATCCACTAACTATGGCTACACCTTC.

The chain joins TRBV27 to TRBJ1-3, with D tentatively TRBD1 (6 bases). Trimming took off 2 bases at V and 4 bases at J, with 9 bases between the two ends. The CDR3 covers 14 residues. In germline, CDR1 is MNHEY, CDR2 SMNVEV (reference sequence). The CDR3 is CASSLLGAGNTIYF. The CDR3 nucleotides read TGTGCCAGCAGTTTACTGGGGGCCGGAAACACCATATATTTT.

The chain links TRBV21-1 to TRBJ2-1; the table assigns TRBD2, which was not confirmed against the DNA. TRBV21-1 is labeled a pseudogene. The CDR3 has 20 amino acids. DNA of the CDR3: TGTGCCAGCAGCAATCCAATTTTCCCGGGACTCTTCAGCTCCTACAATGAGCAGTTCTTC. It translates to CASSNPIFPGLFSSYNEQFF.

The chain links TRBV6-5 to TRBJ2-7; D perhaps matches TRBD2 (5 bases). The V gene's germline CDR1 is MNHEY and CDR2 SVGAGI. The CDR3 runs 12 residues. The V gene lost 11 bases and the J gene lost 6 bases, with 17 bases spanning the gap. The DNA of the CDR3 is TGTGCCGCAGAGGGCCCGGCCGGCGAGCAGTACTTC. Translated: CAAEGPAGEQYF.